These T cell receptor beta chains were read from a single sample in a study of glioma-infiltrating T cells. MiXCR, applied by TCRdb to the multiplex PCR reads, yields one record per CDR3 protein. Here the sample spans more than 350,000 distinct CDR3 sequences, about two fifths being singletons. The sequenced sample consisted of glioma tissue, nonneoplastic brain tissue, or PBMCs (not recorded which). All receptors derive from a human donor with low-grade glioma or glioblastoma, undergoing nonglioma brain surgery, or in good health (not recorded which). The CDR3 runs from the conserved cysteine through the conserved F or W. Fields, in order: J gene, clone size, D gene, V gene, CDR3 protein, CDR3 DNA. A D gene is named only where the DNA matches it firmly. Some rows have no size entry. The others give once, few or many, or a class for an expanded clone.

J: TRBJ1-6
size: .
D: .
V: TRBV28
CDR3: CAISESGTSYSPLHF
DNA: TGTGCCATCAGTGAGTCGGGGACGTCCTATTCACCCCTACACTTT

J: TRBJ2-7
size: .
D: .
V: TRBV4-3
CDR3: CASSQDASSYEQYF
DNA: TGCGCCAGCAGCCAAGATGCGAGTTCCTACGAGCAGTACTTC

J: TRBJ2-7
size: many
D: TRBD2
V: TRBV6-1
CDR3: CASTGGPAYEQYF
DNA: TGTGCCAGCACGGGGGGGCCGGCCTACGAGCAGTACTTC

J: TRBJ1-2
size: .
D: .
V: TRBV3-1
CDR3: CASSQGWNNYGYTF
DNA: TGTGCCAGCAGCCAAGGGTGGAACAACTATGGCTACACCTTC

J: TRBJ1-1
size: .
D: .
V: TRBV7-9
CDR3: CASSLAGRSWTFF
DNA: TGTGCCAGCAGCTTAGCGGGCAGAAGTTGGACTTTCTTT

J: TRBJ1-1
size: many
D: .
V: TRBV15
CDR3: CATSSERGGLTEAFF
DNA: TGTGCCACCAGCAGTGAGAGGGGCGGGCTCACTGAAGCTTTCTTT

J: TRBJ2-7
size: .
D: .
V: TRBV29-1
CDR3: CSVRKLLSYEQYF
DNA: TGCAGCGTCCGAAAGTTACTATCCTACGAGCAGTACTTC

J: TRBJ2-7
size: few
D: .
V: TRBV28
CDR3: CASSGRGLSSYEQYF
DNA: TGTGCCAGCAGTGGCAGGGGACTTAGCTCCTACGAGCAGTACTTC

J: TRBJ1-1
size: few
D: TRBD1
V: TRBV4-3
CDR3: CASSQERGQMNTEAFF
DNA: TGCGCCAGCAGCCAAGAGAGGGGACAGATGAACACTGAAGCTTTCTTT

J: TRBJ1-2
size: many
D: .
V: TRBV7-2
CDR3: CASLFDRFSDGYTF
DNA: TGTGCCAGCCTCTTCGACAGGTTCTCTGACGGCTACACCTTC

J: TRBJ2-3
size: .
D: TRBD2
V: TRBV12-5
CDR3: CASGDSGRGDTQYF
DNA: TGTGCTAGTGGTGATAGCGGGAGAGGAGATACGCAGTATTTT

J: TRBJ1-1
size: .
D: .
V: TRBV28
CDR3: CASSLGFSNTEAFF
DNA: TGTGCCAGCAGTTTAGGCTTTTCGAACACTGAAGCTTTCTTT

J: TRBJ2-1
size: few
D: .
V: TRBV28
CDR3: CASSYVGAYNEQFF
DNA: TGTGCCAGCAGTTACGTGGGGGCCTACAATGAGCAGTTCTTC

J: TRBJ1-1
size: .
D: TRBD1
V: TRBV7-2
CDR3: CASSFWTGRNTEAFF
DNA: TGTGCCAGCAGCTTCTGGACAGGGCGGAACACTGAGGCTTTCTTT

J: TRBJ1-5
size: .
D: TRBD1
V: TRBV28
CDR3: CASSLLTDRGNQPQHF
DNA: TGTGCCAGCAGCCTCCTTACGGACAGGGGGAATCAGCCCCAGCATTTT

J: TRBJ2-3
size: many
D: .
V: TRBV20-1
CDR3: CSARRDSPTDTQYF
DNA: TGCAGTGCTCGCCGGGACTCACCCACAGATACGCAGTATTTT

J: TRBJ2-7
size: few
D: TRBD2
V: TRBV5-4
CDR3: CASSRGLAASIPEQYF
DNA: TGTGCCAGCAGCCGGGGACTAGCGGCTAGCATCCCCGAGCAGTACTTC

J: TRBJ1-5
size: many
D: .
V: TRBV27
CDR3: CASSLGSGQPQHF
DNA: TGTGCCAGCAGTTTAGGTTCGGGTCAGCCCCAGCATTTT

J: TRBJ2-1
size: .
D: .
V: TRBV7-6
CDR3: CASSLGLTVTYNEQSF
DNA: TGTGCCAGCAGCTTAGGTCTCACTGTTACCTACAATGAGCAGTCCTTC

J: TRBJ1-5
size: .
D: TRBD1
V: TRBV20-1
CDR3: CSARDRGSQHF
DNA: TGCAGTGCTCGAGACAGGGGGTCCCAGCATTTT